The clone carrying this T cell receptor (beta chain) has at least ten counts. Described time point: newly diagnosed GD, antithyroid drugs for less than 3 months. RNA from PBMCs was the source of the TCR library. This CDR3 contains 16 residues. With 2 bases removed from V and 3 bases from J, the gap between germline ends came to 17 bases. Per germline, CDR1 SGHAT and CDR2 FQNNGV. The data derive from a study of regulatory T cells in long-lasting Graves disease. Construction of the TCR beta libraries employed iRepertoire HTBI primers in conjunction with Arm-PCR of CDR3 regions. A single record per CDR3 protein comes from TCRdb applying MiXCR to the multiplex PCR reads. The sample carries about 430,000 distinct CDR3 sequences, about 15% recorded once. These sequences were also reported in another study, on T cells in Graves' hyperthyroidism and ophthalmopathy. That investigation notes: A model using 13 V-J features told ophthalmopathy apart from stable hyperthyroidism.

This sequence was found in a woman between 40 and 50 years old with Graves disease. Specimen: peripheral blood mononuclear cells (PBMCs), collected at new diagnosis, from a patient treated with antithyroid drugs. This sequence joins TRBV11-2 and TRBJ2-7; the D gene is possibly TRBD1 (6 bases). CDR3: CASSLSTGRGFYEQYF. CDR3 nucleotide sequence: TGTGCCAGCAGCTTAAGTACAGGAAGGGGGTTCTACGAGCAGTACTTC.